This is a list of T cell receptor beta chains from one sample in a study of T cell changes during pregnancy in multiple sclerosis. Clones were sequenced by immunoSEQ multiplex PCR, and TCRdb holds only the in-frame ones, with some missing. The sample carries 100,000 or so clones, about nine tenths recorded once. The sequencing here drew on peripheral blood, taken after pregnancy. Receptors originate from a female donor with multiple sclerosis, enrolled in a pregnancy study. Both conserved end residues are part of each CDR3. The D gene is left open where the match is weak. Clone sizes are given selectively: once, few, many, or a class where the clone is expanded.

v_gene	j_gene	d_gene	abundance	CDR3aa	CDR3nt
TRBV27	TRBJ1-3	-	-	CASSLDWGSGNTIYF	TGTGCCAGCAGTTTGGACTGGGGCTCTGGAAACACCATATATTTT
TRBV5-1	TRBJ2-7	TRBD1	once	CASSLGTGDEQYF	TGCGCCAGCAGCTTAGGGACAGGGGACGAGCAGTACTTC
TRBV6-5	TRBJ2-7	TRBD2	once	CASRLGGGRNEQYF	TGTGCCAGCAGGCTGGGCGGGGGGCGAAACGAGCAGTACTTC
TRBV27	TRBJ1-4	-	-	CASSLSVVTNEKLFF	TGTGCCAGCAGTTTATCTGTCGTGACTAATGAAAAACTGTTTTTT
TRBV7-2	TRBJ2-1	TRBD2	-	CASSLKAGGPRFF	TGTGCCAGCAGCTTAAAGGCGGGGGGCCCCCGGTTCTTC
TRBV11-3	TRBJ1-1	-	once	CASSPGSYNTEAFF	TGTGCCAGCAGCCCCGGGTCGTATAACACTGAAGCTTTCTTT
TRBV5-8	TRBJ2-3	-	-	CASGKGVKDTQYF	TGTGCCAGCGGGAAGGGGGTCAAAGATACGCAGTATTTT
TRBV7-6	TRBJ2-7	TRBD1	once	CASSLAGTGDEQYF	TGTGCCAGCAGCTTAGCCGGGACAGGGGACGAGCAGTACTTC
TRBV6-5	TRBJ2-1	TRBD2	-	CASSYGLGGNEQFF	TGTGCCAGCAGTTACGGCCTCGGGGGGAATGAGCAGTTCTTC
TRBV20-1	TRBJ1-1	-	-	CSVGQFEAFF	TGCAGTGTCGGACAGTTTGAAGCTTTCTTT
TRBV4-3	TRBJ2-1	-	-	CASSQEGRTSSYNEQFF	TGCGCCAGCAGCCAAGAGGGGCGGACAAGCTCCTACAATGAGCAGTTCTTC
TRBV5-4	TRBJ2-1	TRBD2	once	CASSFWLAGGPPYNEQFF	TGTGCCAGCAGCTTTTGGCTAGCGGGGGGACCCCCCTACAATGAGCAGTTCTTC
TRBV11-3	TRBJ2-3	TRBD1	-	CASSLSRGQDTQYF	TGTGCCAGCAGCTTAAGCAGGGGGCAAGATACGCAGTATTTT
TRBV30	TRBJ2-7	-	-	CAWSRGEQYF	TGTGCCTGGAGCAGGGGCGAGCAGTACTTC
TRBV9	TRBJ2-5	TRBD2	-	CASSPGGLETQYF	TGTGCCAGCAGCCCCGGGGGGTTAGAGACCCAGTACTTC
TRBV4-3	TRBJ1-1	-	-	CASSQDYHRAGTEAFF	TGCGCCAGCAGCCAAGATTATCACAGGGCCGGGACTGAAGCTTTCTTT
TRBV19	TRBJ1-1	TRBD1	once	CASRARTGGNTEAFF	TGTGCCAGTAGGGCACGGACAGGAGGGAACACTGAAGCTTTCTTT
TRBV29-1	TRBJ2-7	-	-	CSVRNLSSYEQYF	TGCAGCGTTCGAAATCTTAGCTCCTACGAGCAGTACTTC
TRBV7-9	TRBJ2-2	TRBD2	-	CASSFGTSGTTGELFF	TGTGCCAGCAGCTTCGGGACTAGCGGGACCACCGGGGAGCTGTTTTTT
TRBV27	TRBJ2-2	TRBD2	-	CASTYRPGLAGGTGELFF	TGTGCCAGCACTTACAGACCCGGACTAGCGGGAGGGACCGGGGAGCTGTTTTTT
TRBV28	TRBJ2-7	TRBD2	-	CASSLRPLAGDGEQYF	TGTGCCAGCAGTTTACGGCCCCTAGCGGGAGACGGGGAGCAGTACTTC
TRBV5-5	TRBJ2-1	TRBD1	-	CASSLVGGGTGGYEQFF	TGTGCCAGCAGCTTGGTGGGTGGCGGGACAGGGGGTTATGAGCAGTTCTTC
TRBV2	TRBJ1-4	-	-	CASMGGTNEKLFF	TGTGCCAGCATGGGGGGTACTAATGAAAAACTGTTTTTT
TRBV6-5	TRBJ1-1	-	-	CASSFGTSMNTEAFF	TGTGCCAGCAGTTTCGGGACAAGTATGAACACTGAAGCTTTCTTT
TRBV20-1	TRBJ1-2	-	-	CSANRAYGYTF	TGCAGTGCTAACAGGGCTTATGGCTACACCTTC